The 2 T cell receptor beta chains listed next were all sequenced from one sample in a study of OX40 agonist ivuxolimab in advanced cancers. TCRdb's copy holds only in-frame clones and misses some; the assay was immunoSEQ multiplex PCR. The data show some 20,000 clones, with around 87% seen just once and about a quarter held by the top ten. This specimen was CD4+ or CD8+ T cells sorted from blood, taken in a trial of the OX40 agonist ivuxolimab. The origin of the receptors is an adult with an advanced solid tumor such as melanoma, head and neck, liver or kidney cancer.

A single count supports this clone. The chain employs TRBV6-6 and TRBJ2-2; perhaps TRBD1 as D (6 bases). Per germline, CDR1 MNHNY and CDR2 SVGAGI (reference sequence). The CDR3 is 13 residues long. V shed 9 bases and J shed 6 bases, with 14 bases lying between them. The CDR3 protein is CASTGYIPGELFF. Here the CDR3 DNA reads TGTGCCAGTACAGGGTACATCCCCGGGGAGCTGTTTTTT.

The chain recombines TRBV7-9 with TRBJ2-5, with 9 bases fitting TRBD2. V was clipped by 5 bases and J by 2 bases; unmatched bases: 6. CDR1 and CDR2 from the germline V gene are SEHNR and FQNEAQ (reference sequence). The CDR3 contains 15 residues. Written as DNA, the CDR3 is TGTGCCAGCAGCCTGACTAGCGGAGTTCAAGAGACCCAGTACTTC. Amino acid sequence: CASSLTSGVQETQYF. The variable domain in full, completed from reference TRBV7-9 and TRBJ2-5, reads DTGVSQNPRHKITKRGQNVTFRCDPISEHNRLYWYRQTLGQGPEFLTYFQNEAQLEKSRLLSDRFSAERPKGSFSTLEIQRTEQGDSAMYLCASSLTSGVQETQYFGPGTRLLVL.